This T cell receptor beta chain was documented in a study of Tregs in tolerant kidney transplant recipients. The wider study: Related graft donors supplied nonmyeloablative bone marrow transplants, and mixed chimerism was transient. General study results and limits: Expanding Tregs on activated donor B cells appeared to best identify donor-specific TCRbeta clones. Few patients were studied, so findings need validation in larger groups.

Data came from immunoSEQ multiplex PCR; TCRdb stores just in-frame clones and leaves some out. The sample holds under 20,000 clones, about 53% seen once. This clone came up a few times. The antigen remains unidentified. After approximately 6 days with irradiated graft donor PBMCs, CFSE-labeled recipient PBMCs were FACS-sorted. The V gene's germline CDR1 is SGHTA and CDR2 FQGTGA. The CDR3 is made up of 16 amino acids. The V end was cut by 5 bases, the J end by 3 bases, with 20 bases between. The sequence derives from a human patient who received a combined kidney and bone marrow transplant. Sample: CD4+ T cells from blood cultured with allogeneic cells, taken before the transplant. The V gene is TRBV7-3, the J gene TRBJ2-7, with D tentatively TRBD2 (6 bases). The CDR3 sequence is CASSKQVVLAGYEQYF. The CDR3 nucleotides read TGTGCCAGCAGCAAGCAAGTGGTACTAGCTGGCTACGAGCAGTACTTC. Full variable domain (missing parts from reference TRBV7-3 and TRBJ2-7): GAGVSQTPSNKVTEKGKYVELRCDPISGHTALYWYRQSLGQGPEFLIYFQGTGAADDSGLPNDRFFAVRPEGSVSTLKIQRTERGDSAVYLCASSKQVVLAGYEQYFGPGTRLTVT.